This T cell receptor (beta chain) is from a study of blood T cell repertoires in COVID-19. The repertoire was sequenced with immunoSEQ multiplex PCR; TCRdb's copy has only in-frame clones and lacks some. The table lists about 24,000 clones, about 89% of them singletons. CDR1 MNHEY and CDR2 SVGAGI come from the germline V gene. The junction had 2 bases not matched to a gene; V was cut back by 5 bases and J by 5 bases. The length of the CDR3 is 14 residues. Input material: peripheral blood. The receptor was derived from a man in his 70s with acute or convalescent COVID-19. V gene TRBV6-5 combines with J gene TRBJ1-3, with 11 bases fitting TRBD1. The CDR3 bases are TGTGCCAGCAGTAGGACAGGGGGCAGAAACACCATATATTTT. Its translation is CASSRTGGRNTIYF.